This record covers a single TCR beta chain. Its target is not known. Use of 60 Vbeta and 13 Jbeta primers characterized the PCR. Only in-frame clones appear in the TCRdb table, and some are missing; sequencing was by immunoSEQ multiplex PCR. Among some 110,000 clones listed, roughly three quarters were seen once. This entry belongs to a study of cytomegalovirus exposure and HLA in healthy donors. Study conclusions and caveats: Later analysis reportedly placed an Asian-associated ancestry cluster below the roughly 680-donor mean in N-insertions.

The V end was cut by 5 bases, the J end by 1 base, with 8 bases between. The CDR3 has 13 residues. Germline V lookup: CDR1 SGHTA, CDR2 FQGNSA. The chain combines TRBV7-2 with TRBJ2-5; D not resolved. The TCR was taken from a woman younger than 35 in good health and CMV-seropositive. Sequenced: PBMCs. CDR3 DNA: TGTGCCAGCAGCGTATCCTTCCAAGAGACCCAGTACTTC. It translates to CASSVSFQETQYF.